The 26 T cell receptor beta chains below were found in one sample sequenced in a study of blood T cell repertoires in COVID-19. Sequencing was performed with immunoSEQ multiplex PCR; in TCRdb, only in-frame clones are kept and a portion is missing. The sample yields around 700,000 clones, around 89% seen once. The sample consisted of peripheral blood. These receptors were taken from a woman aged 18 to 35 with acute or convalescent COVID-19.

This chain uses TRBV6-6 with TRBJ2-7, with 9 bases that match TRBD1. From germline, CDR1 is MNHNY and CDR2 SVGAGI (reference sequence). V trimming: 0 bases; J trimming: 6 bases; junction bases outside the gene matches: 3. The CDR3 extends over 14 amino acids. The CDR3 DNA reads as TGTGCCAGCAGTTACTCATCGACAGGGGGCGAGCAGTACTTC. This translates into CASSYSSTGGEQYF.

CDR3 loop: CASSRQSPSVPSPLHF. CDR3 nucleotide sequence: TGTGCCAGCAGTAGACAGTCGCCGAGTGTACCTTCACCCCTCCACTTT. The chain carries TRBV25-1 and TRBJ1-6; possible D gene TRBD1, 5 bases. The CDR3 runs 16 residues. The germline V and J ends were trimmed by 5 bases and 9 bases, with 20 bases remaining between them. The germline V gene encodes CDR1 MGHDK and CDR2 SYGVNS.

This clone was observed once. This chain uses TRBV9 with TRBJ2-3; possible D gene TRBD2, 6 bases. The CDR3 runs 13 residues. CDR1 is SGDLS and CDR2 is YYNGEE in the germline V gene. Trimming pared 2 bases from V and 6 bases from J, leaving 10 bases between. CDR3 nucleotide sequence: TGTGCCAGCAGCGTGACTAGTTTCGATACGCAGTATTTT. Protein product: CASSVTSFDTQYF.

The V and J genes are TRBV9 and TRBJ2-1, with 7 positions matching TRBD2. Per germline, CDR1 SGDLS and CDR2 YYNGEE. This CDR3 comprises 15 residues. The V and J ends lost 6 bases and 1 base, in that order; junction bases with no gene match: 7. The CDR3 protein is CASTPAGVSYNEQFF. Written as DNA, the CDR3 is TGTGCCAGCACCCCTGCGGGGGTATCCTACAATGAGCAGTTCTTC.

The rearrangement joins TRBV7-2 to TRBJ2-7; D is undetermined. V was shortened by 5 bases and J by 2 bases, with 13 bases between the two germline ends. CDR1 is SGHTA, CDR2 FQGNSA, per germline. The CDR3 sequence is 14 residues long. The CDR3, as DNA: TGTGCCAGCAGCCCGATGTGGAGTACCTACGAGCAGTACTTC. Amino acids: CASSPMWSTYEQYF. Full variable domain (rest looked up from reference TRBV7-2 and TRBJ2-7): GAGVSQSPSNKVTEKGKDVELRCDPISGHTALYWYRQSLGQGLEFLIYFQGNSAPDKSGLPSDRFSAERTGGSVSTLTIQRTQQEDSAVYLCASSPMWSTYEQYFGPGTRLTVT.

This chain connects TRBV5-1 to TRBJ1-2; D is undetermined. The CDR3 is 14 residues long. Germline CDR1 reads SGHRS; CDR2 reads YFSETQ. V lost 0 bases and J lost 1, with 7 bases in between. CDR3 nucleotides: TGCGCCAGCAGCTTGGGGAGTGATAACTATGGCTACACCTTC. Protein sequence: CASSLGSDNYGYTF.

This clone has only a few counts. As DNA, the CDR3 is TGCGCCAGCAGCCAGGGACAGGAGTACAATGAGCAGTTCTTC. As protein: CASSQGQEYNEQFF. This rearrangement joins TRBV10-2 to TRBJ2-1; 8 positions agree with TRBD1. This CDR3 is 14 amino acids long. V lost 6 bases and J lost 4; bases outside the gene matches: 5. CDR1 WSHSY and CDR2 SAAADI come from the germline V gene.

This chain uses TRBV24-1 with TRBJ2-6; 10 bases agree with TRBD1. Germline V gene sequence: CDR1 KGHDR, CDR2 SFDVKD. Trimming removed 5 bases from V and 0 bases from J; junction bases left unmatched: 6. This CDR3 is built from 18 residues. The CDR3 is CATSGGTGAFSGANVLTF. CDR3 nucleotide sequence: TGTGCCACCAGTGGTGGGACAGGGGCTTTCTCTGGGGCCAACGTCCTGACTTTC.

CDR3 sequence: CASSHSPSGTGSYEQYF. As DNA, the CDR3 is TGCGCCAGCAGCCATTCCCCTTCCGGGACAGGGTCCTACGAGCAGTACTTC. The chain joins TRBV5-1 to TRBJ2-7; TRBD1 matches 9 bases. Per the germline V gene, CDR1 is SGHRS and CDR2 is YFSETQ. V gave up 4 bases and J gave up 1 base; unmatched junction bases: 12. The CDR3 totals 17 residues.

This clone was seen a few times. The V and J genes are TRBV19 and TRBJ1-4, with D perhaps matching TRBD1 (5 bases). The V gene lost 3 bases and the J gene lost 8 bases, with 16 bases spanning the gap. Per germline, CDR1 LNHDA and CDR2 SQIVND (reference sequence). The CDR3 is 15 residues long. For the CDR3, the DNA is TGTGCCAGTAGTATCCGGCGGGGGGTAAACGAAAAACTGTTTTTT. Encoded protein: CASSIRRGVNEKLFF.

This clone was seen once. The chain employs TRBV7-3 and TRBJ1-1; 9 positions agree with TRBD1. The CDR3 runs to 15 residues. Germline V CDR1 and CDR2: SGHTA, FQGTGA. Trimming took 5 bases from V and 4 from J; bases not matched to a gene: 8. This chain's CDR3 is CASSRTGDGSTEAFF. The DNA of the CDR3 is TGTGCCAGCAGCCGGACAGGGGACGGTTCCACTGAAGCTTTCTTT.

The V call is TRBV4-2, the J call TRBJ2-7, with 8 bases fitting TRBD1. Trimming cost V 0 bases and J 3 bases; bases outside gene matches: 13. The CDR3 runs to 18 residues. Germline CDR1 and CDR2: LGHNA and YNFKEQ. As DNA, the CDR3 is TGTGCCAGCAGCCAAGAGGGGACCGGGACAGGTCTCGTCTACGAGCAGTACTTC. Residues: CASSQEGTGTGLVYEQYF.

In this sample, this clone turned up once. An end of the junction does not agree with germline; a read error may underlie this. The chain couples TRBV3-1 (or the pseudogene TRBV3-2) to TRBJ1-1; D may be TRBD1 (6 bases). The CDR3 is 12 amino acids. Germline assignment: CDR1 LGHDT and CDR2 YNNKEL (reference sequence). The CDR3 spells CASSQGTDRNNF. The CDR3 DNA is TGTGCCAGCAGCCAAGGGACAGACCGGAACAACTTT.

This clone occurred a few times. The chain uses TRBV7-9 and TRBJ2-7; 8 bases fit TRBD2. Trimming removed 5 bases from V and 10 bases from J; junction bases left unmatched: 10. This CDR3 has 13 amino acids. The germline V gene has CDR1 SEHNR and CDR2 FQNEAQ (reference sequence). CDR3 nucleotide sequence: TGTGCCAGCAGCCTCCGGGGGGGCGCCGGACAGTACTTC. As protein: CASSLRGGAGQYF.

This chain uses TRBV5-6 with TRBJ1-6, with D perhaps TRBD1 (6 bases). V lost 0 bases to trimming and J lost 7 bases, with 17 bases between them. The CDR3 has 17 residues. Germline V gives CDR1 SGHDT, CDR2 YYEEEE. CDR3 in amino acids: CASSLAGAGIWNSPLHF. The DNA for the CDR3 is TGTGCCAGCAGCTTGGCAGGGGCCGGGATTTGGAATTCACCCCTCCACTTT.

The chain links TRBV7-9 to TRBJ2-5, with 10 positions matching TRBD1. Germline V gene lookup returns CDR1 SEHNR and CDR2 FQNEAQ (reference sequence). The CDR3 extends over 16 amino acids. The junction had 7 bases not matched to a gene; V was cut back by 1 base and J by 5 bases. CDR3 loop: CASSLGTGGSRETQYF. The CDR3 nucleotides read TGTGCCAGCAGCTTAGGGACAGGGGGGTCCCGTGAGACCCAGTACTTC.

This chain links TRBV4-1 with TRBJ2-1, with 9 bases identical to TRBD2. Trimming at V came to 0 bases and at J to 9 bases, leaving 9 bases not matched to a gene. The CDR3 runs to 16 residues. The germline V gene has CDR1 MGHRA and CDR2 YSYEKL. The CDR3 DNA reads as TGCGCCAGCAGCCAAGATTTGGCGGGGGGGGCAAGTGAGCAGTTCTTC. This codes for CASSQDLAGGASEQFF.

Written as DNA, the CDR3 is TGTGCCAGCAGCCGGACAGCATCTAACTATGGCTACACCTTC. Residues: CASSRTASNYGYTF. The chain combines TRBV7-2 with TRBJ1-2; the D gene is possibly TRBD1 (6 bases). This CDR3 is 14 amino acids long. V lost 5 bases to trimming and J lost 0 bases, with 10 bases between them. CDR1 and CDR2 from the germline V gene are SGHTA and FQGNSA. Full variable domain (outside the CDR3, taken from reference TRBV7-2 and TRBJ1-2): GAGVSQSPSNKVTEKGKDVELRCDPISGHTALYWYRQSLGQGLEFLIYFQGNSAPDKSGLPSDRFSAERTGGSVSTLTIQRTQQEDSAVYLCASSRTASNYGYTFGSGTRLTVV.

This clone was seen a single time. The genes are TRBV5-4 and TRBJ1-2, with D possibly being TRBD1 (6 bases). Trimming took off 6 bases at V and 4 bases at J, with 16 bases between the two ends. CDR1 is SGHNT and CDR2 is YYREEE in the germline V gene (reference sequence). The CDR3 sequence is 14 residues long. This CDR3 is CASNPQGRGYGYTF. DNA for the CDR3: TGTGCCAGCAACCCACAGGGAAGGGGCTATGGCTACACCTTC.

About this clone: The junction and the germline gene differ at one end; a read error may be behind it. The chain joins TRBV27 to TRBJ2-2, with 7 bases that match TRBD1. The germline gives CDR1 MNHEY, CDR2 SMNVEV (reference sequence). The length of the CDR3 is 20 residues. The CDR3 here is CASSLGEYPTRDSQHRGAVF. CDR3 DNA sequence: TGTGCCAGCAGTTTAGGAGAGTATCCGACCCGGGACAGCCAACACCGGGGAGCTGTTTTT.

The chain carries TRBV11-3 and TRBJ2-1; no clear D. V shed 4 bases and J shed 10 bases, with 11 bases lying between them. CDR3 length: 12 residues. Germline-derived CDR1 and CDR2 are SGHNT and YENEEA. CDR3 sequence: CASSSTLGEQFF. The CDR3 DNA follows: TGTGCCAGCAGCTCCACTCTCGGGGAGCAGTTCTTC.

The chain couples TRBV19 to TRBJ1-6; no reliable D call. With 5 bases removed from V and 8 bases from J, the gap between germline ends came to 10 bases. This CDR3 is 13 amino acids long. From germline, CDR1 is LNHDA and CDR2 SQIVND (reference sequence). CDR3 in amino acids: CASSRGMDSPLHF. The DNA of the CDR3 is TGTGCCAGTAGTCGGGGTATGGATTCACCCCTCCACTTT. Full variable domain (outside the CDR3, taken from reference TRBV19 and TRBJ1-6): DGGITQSPKYLFRKEGQNVTLSCEQNLNHDAMYWYRQDPGQGLRLIYYSQIVNDFQKGDIAEGYSVSREKKESFPLTVTSAQKNPTAFYLCASSRGMDSPLHFGNGTRLTVT.

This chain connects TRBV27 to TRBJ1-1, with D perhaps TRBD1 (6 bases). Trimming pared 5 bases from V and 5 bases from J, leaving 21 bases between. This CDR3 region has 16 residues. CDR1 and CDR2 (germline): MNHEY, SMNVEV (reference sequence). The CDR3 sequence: CASSKSGAGAKTEAFF. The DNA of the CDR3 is TGTGCCAGCAGTAAATCAGGGGCTGGGGCAAAAACTGAAGCTTTCTTT.

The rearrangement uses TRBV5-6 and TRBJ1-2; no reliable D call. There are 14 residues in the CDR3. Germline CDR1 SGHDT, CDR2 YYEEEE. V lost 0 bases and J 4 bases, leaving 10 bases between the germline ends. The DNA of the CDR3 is TGTGCCAGCAGCTTGGGACTGATCATCTATGGCTACACCTTC. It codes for CASSLGLIIYGYTF.

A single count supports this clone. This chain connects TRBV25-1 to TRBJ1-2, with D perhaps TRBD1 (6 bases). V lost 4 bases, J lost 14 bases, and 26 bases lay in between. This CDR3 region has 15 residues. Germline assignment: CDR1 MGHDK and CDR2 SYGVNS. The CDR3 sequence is CASSARIQGIRFVTF. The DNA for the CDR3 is TGTGCCAGCAGTGCTCGGATACAGGGAATTCGCTTCGTGACCTTC.

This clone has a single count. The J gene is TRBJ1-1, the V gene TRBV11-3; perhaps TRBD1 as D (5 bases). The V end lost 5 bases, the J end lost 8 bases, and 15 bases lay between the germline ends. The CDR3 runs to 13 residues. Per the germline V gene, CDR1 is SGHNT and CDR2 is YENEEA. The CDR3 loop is CASSPGGGAEAFF. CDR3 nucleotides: TGTGCCAGCAGCCCCGGGGGGGGTGCAGAAGCTTTCTTT.